The TCR beta chain under discussion was sequenced for a study of CD8+ T cells in alopecia areata. Treatment reported: oral pan-JAK inhibitor, 5-10 mg twice daily. The V and J ends lost 6 bases and 10 bases, in that order; junction bases with no gene match: 4. Germline V gene data show CDR1 as MNHEY and CDR2 as SVGAGI. This CDR3 has 13 residues. Points on this clone: What it binds is not known.

Extraction and reverse transcription of RNA yielded cDNA as the sequencing template. Here immunoSEQ multiplex PCR was the method, and the copy in TCRdb shows in-frame clones only, minus some. The sample yields fewer than 150,000 clones, 50% to 65% seen once. Findings and limits, study-wide: Scalp clonality and expanded CD8+ clones among the top 100 were significantly decreased by tofacitinib. Patients showed less clear TCR sequence sharing than mice, possibly partly because of HLA diversity. In blood and scalp, many expanded lesional clones persisted during tofacitinib.

The source of this sequence is a human donor with alopecia areata. The genes are TRBV6-5 and TRBJ1-6, with TRBD1 matching over 9 bases. The sample was CD4+ T cells sorted from blood, taken at week 24, from a patient treated with tofacitinib. DNA for the CDR3: TGTGCCAGCAGCTGGGACAGGGAGTCACCCCTCCACTTT. This gives the protein CASSWDRESPLHF.